What follows is one T cell receptor beta chain and its context. RNA, at about 0.45 to 1 ug, was reverse transcribed with random hexamers. TCRdb called the immunoSEQ multiplex PCR reads again in MiXCR, with one record for every CDR3 protein. The data contain 180,000 or so distinct CDR3 sequences, 90% to 95% of them singletons. This record belongs to a study of CD8 T cells in Susac syndrome. Unmatched junction bases numbered 8, after V lost 5 bases and J lost 4 bases. This CDR3 has 15 amino acids. CDR1 is LNHNV and CDR2 is YYDKDF in the germline V gene (reference sequence). Sequencing was performed on CD4+ T cells from PBMCs. This chain joins TRBV15 and TRBJ1-1, with 9 bases matching TRBD1. This TCR was recovered from a human donor in good health. In DNA form, the CDR3 reads TGTGCCACCAGCGGGGGACAGGGAGGGACCACTGAAGCTTTCTTT. Its translation: CATSGGQGGTTEAFF.